The T cell receptor beta chain under discussion was sequenced for a study of T cell responses to AZD1222 COVID-19 vaccine. In its sample, this clone was seen a few times. The antigen is unknown. Sequencing was performed with immunoSEQ multiplex PCR; in TCRdb, only in-frame clones are kept and a portion is missing. Of roughly 130,000 clones listed, more than 80% are singletons. Germline V gene data show CDR1 as SGDLS and CDR2 as YYNGEE. There are 14 residues in the CDR3. Unmatched junction bases numbered 10, after V lost 4 bases and J lost 7 bases. General observations from the study: Close to half of spike-specific TCRs reportedly recognize unmutated variant regions. Spike-wide coverage was observed for vaccine-associated CD4 TCRs, with dominant responses at 160-218 and 743-854. Donors, mostly white British, included more females; clonal diversity was possibly underestimated.

The sequencing here drew on peripheral blood, taken 28 days after the second dose of the MenACWY control vaccine. This sequence joins TRBV9 and TRBJ1-1; 7 nucleotides line up with TRBD1. The sequence derives from an adult who received the MenACWY meningococcal vaccine as a control. The CDR3 DNA follows: TGTGCCAGCAGCCGGGACGGGACAGTAGTTGAAGCTTTCTTT. Translating gives CASSRDGTVVEAFF. Supplemented by reference TRBV9 and TRBJ1-1, the full variable domain reads DSGVTQTPKHLITATGQRVTLRCSPRSGDLSVYWYQQSLDQGLQFLIQYYNGEERAKGNILERFSAQQFPDLHSELNLSSLELGDSALYFCASSRDGTVVEAFFGQGTRLTVV.